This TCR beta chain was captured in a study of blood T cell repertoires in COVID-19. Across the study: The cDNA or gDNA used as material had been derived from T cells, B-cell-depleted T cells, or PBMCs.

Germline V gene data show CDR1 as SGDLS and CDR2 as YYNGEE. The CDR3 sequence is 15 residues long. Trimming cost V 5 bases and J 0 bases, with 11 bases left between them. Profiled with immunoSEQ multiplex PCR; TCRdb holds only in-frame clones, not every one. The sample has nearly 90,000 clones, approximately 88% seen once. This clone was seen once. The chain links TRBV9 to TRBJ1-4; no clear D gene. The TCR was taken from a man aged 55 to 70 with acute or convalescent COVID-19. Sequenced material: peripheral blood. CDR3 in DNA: TGTGCCAGCAGAACCGGACTTGCAACTAATGAAAAACTGTTTTTT. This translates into CASRTGLATNEKLFF.